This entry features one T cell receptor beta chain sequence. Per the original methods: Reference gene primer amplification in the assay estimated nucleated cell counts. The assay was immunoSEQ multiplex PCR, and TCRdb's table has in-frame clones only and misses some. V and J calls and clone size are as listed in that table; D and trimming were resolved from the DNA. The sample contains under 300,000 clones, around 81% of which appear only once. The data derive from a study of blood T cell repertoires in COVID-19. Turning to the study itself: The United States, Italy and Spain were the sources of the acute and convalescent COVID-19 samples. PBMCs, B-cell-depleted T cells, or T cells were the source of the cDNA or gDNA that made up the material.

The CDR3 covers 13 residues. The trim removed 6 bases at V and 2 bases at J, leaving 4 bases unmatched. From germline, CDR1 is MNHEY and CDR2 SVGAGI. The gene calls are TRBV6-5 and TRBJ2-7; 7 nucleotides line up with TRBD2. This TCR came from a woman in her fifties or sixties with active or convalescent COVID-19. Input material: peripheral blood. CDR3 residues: CASRAGATYEQYF. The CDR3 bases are TGTGCCAGCAGGGCGGGAGCTACCTACGAGCAGTACTTC.